This TCR beta chain was captured in a study of blood T cell repertoires in COVID-19. Overall study context: The analysed material was cDNA or gDNA that came from T cells, B-cell-depleted T cells, or PBMCs.

Trimming at V came to 0 bases and at J to 9 bases, leaving 2 bases not matched to a gene. Germline V lookup: CDR1 SGHRS, CDR2 YFSETQ. The CDR3 is 12 amino acids. TCRdb keeps only in-frame clones here, not all; method: immunoSEQ multiplex PCR. Of approximately 65,000 clones listed, 80% to 90% are singletons. The genes are TRBV5-1 and TRBJ2-5; TRBD1 agrees at 7 bases. The sequencing input was peripheral blood. The TCR comes from a man in his forties or fifties with acute or convalescent COVID-19. CDR3 residues: CASSLDRGPQYF. The CDR3 nucleotides are TGCGCCAGCAGCTTGGACAGGGGTCCCCAGTACTTC.